This T cell receptor (beta chain) is drawn from a study of blood T cell repertoires in COVID-19. CDR3 length: 16 amino acids. Germline-derived CDR1 and CDR2 are MNHEY and SVGAGI. The V and J ends lost 0 bases and 8 bases, in that order; junction bases with no gene match: 10. Data came from immunoSEQ multiplex PCR; TCRdb stores just in-frame clones and leaves some out. The repertoire consists of fewer than 250,000 clones, with around 90% occurring once and the leading ten covering just over 2.5%. Cohort assignment relied on participant-reported clinical history. The rearrangement links TRBV6-5 to TRBJ1-3, with TRBD1 matching over 7 bases. The specimen sequenced was PBMCs or T cells enriched from blood (not recorded which). The receptor comes from a woman between 25 and 40 years old with acute COVID-19. CDR3 nucleotides: TGTGCCAGCAGTTACTCGGTCCCAGGGGGGCAGTACACCATATATTTT. Its translation is CASSYSVPGGQYTIYF.